Each of the 10 T cell receptor beta chains below was sequenced from the same sample in a study of blood T cell repertoires in COVID-19. Clones were sequenced by immunoSEQ multiplex PCR, and TCRdb holds only the in-frame ones, with some missing. There are some 400,000 clones in the sample; around 87% occur only once, and about 10% lies in the top ten. Source material: peripheral blood. These receptors were taken from a woman younger than 45 with COVID-19, enrolled during active disease.

The rearrangement links TRBV10-3 to TRBJ1-5; unclear D gene. Per the germline V gene, CDR1 is ENHRY and CDR2 is SYGVKD. The CDR3 spans 15 residues. V lost 6 bases and J lost 0, with 12 bases in between. The CDR3 sequence: CAISSRLDSNQPQHF. For the CDR3, the DNA is TGTGCCATCAGCTCAAGACTCGATAGCAATCAGCCCCAGCATTTT.

CDR3 bases: TGCGCCAGCAGTGAGGATGGGAGAGAGACCCAGTACTTC. The encoded protein is CASSEDGRETQYF. This rearrangement joins TRBV10-1 to TRBJ2-5; D might be TRBD2 (5 bases). V lost 2 bases and J lost 4, with 8 bases in between. From germline, CDR1 is WNHNN and CDR2 SYGVQD (reference sequence). CDR3 length: 13 residues.

This clone appeared once. This sequence joins TRBV28 and TRBJ2-7, with 8 bases matching TRBD2. V shed 4 bases, J shed 3 bases, and the junction held 2 bases outside the gene matches. Germline V gives CDR1 MDHEN, CDR2 SYDVKM. The CDR3 is 13 residues long. The CDR3 loop is CASSSAGDYEQYF. The CDR3 coding sequence is TGTGCCAGCAGTTCAGCGGGAGACTACGAGCAGTACTTC.

The J gene is TRBJ1-5, the V gene TRBV4-3, with a possible D match to TRBD1 (5 bases). The CDR3 sequence is 14 residues long. Trimming shortened V by 1 base and J by 7 bases, and 11 bases separated the two germline ends. Germline values: CDR1 LGHNA, CDR2 YSLEER. The CDR3 sequence: CASSQGRGGQPQHF. The CDR3 DNA follows: TGCGCCAGCAGCCAAGGGAGGGGTGGCCAGCCCCAGCATTTT.

In nucleotides, the CDR3 is TGTGCCAGCAGTTTAGTACTAGTTTGGGAGCAGTACTTC. It specifies CASSLVLVWEQYF. This chain uses TRBV28 with TRBJ2-7; D might be TRBD2 (5 bases). Looked up from germline, CDR1 is MDHEN and CDR2 is SYDVKM. CDR3 length equals 13 residues. V gave up 2 bases and J gave up 7 bases, with 12 bases separating them.

The V and J genes are TRBV19 and TRBJ1-5; maybe TRBD1 (5 bases). Germline CDR1 and CDR2: LNHDA and SQIVND (reference sequence). V was pared by 1 base and J by 4 bases, with 8 bases between. CDR3 length: 14 residues. CDR3 nucleotides: TGTGCCAGTAGTATAGGCCAGGGAAATCAGCCCCAGCATTTT. Protein: CASSIGQGNQPQHF.

The gene calls are TRBV10-3 and TRBJ2-7, with D tentatively TRBD1 (6 bases). Germline V gene data show CDR1 as ENHRY and CDR2 as SYGVKD. This CDR3 is 13 amino acids long. V shed 3 bases and J shed 4 bases, with 10 bases lying between them. CDR3 nucleotides: TGTGCCATCAGTGAACAGGGAAGGTACGAGCAGTACTTC. Translating gives CAISEQGRYEQYF.

The chain carries TRBV6-5 and TRBJ1-1; 8 bases agree with TRBD1. The CDR3 extends over 16 amino acids. Germline-derived CDR1 and CDR2 are MNHEY and SVGAGI. Trimming cost V 2 bases and J 0 bases; bases outside gene matches: 5. CDR3 bases: TGTGCCAGCAGTTACCTCCGGACAGGGCTGAACACTGAAGCTTTCTTT. Protein product: CASSYLRTGLNTEAFF.

J is TRBJ2-3 and V is TRBV5-4; 13 bases line up with TRBD2. The germline V gene encodes CDR1 SGHNT and CDR2 YYREEE (reference sequence). Trimming took 6 bases from V and 0 from J; bases not matched to a gene: 7. This CDR3 comprises 17 residues. The CDR3 here is CASNPGLAGSSTDTQYF. CDR3 coding DNA: TGTGCCAGCAATCCGGGACTAGCGGGAAGTAGCACAGATACGCAGTATTTT.

The DNA for the CDR3 is TGTGCCAGCAGCCAAGACCTAGCGGGAGGGTATGTCAATGAGCAGTTCTTC. It is translated as CASSQDLAGGYVNEQFF. The chain is built from TRBV4-2 and TRBJ2-1; 12 nucleotides align to TRBD2. The CDR3 covers 17 residues. Trimming removed 0 bases from V and 6 bases from J; junction bases left unmatched: 6. Germline values: CDR1 LGHNA, CDR2 YNFKEQ.